This TCR beta chain was sequenced during a study of blood T cells in healthy people across ages. Findings and caveats of the study: Roughly linearly, TCR beta diversity per million T cells fell as age increased. The study lacked donor CMV status, which possibly confounded expanded clonotype changes.

Samples had at least 7 million PBMCs isolated from them. Sample-barcoded 5' priming and a J-beta primer mix drove a second PCR of roughly 7 to 11 cycles. One entry per CDR3 protein results from TCRdb running MiXCR on the 5' RACE reads. The sample shows roughly 800,000 distinct CDR3 sequences, roughly 64% of them seen only once. At least ten counts were recorded for this clonotype. Antigen unknown. Germline V gives CDR1 SEHNR, CDR2 FQNEAQ (reference sequence). With 5 bases removed from V and 7 bases from J, the gap between germline ends came to 5 bases. The CDR3 covers 11 residues. This chain joins TRBV7-9 and TRBJ1-4; D remains ambiguous. Sequenced: blood. The sequence was obtained from a man aged 25-45 years in good health. This CDR3 reads CASSVLEKLFF. The CDR3 region has the DNA TGTGCCAGCAGCGTCCTTGAAAAACTGTTTTTT.